The 19 T cell receptor beta chains in this list originate from one sample, sequenced in a study of blood T cell repertoires in COVID-19. Sequenced by immunoSEQ multiplex PCR; TCRdb stores in-frame clones only, minus some. The repertoire holds 300,000 to 400,000 clones, with 88% as singletons. Sequenced sample: peripheral blood. The receptors stem from a woman between 65 and 79 years old with COVID-19, enrolled during active disease.

The chain carries TRBV7-6 and TRBJ2-3, with TRBD2 matching 10 bases. CDR1 and CDR2 (germline): SGHVS, FNYEAQ. CDR3 length: 17 residues. Trimming removed 2 bases from V and 4 bases from J; junction bases left unmatched: 9. CDR3: CASSLLIAGGFADTQYF. The CDR3 nucleotides are TGTGCCAGCAGCTTACTGATAGCGGGGGGTTTCGCAGATACGCAGTATTTT.

This clone occurred a few times. V usage is TRBV28 and J usage is TRBJ1-1, with 9 bases lining up with TRBD1. The CDR3 runs 14 residues. Germline CDR1 reads MDHEN; CDR2 reads SYDVKM. The V segment lost 6 bases and the J segment 3 bases; nucleotides outside the gene matches: 5. The CDR3 is CASSKTGGYTEAFF. The CDR3 DNA reads TGTGCCAGCAGCAAAACAGGGGGCTACACTGAAGCTTTCTTT.

The chain couples TRBV11-2 to TRBJ2-1, with D perhaps TRBD2 (6 bases). Germline V gene lookup returns CDR1 SGHAT and CDR2 FQNNGV. This CDR3 region has 14 residues. Deletions cut 4 bases from V and 10 bases from J, with 17 bases between. In nucleotides, the CDR3 is TGTGCCAGCAGCTCTCCCGGGGCACGGGGGGAGCAGTTCTTC. It translates to CASSSPGARGEQFF. The variable domain in full, completed from reference TRBV11-2 and TRBJ2-1, reads EAGVAQSPRYKIIEKRQSVAFWCNPISGHATLYWYQQILGQGPKLLIQFQNNGVVDDSQLPKDRFSAERLKGVDSTLKIQPAKLEDSAVYLCASSSPGARGEQFFGPGTRLTVL.

CDR3: CASSLPETTNEKLFF. The CDR3 DNA reads TGTGCCAGCAGCTTACCAGAAACAACTAATGAAAAACTGTTTTTT. The chain couples TRBV7-9 to TRBJ1-4; D is unclear. The CDR3 is made up of 15 amino acids. The germline V gene has CDR1 SEHNR and CDR2 FQNEAQ (reference sequence). The V end lost 2 bases, the J end lost 0 bases, and 7 bases lay between the germline ends.

V gene TRBV7-9 combines with J gene TRBJ2-5; 12 positions match TRBD2. The trim removed 1 base at V and 1 base at J, leaving 1 base unmatched. The V gene's germline CDR1 is SEHNR and CDR2 FQNEAQ (reference sequence). The CDR3 totals 16 residues. CDR3 loop: CASSLEGLAGQETQYF. The DNA of the CDR3 is TGTGCCAGCAGCTTAGAGGGACTAGCGGGCCAAGAGACCCAGTACTTC.

The chain recombines TRBV9 with TRBJ2-1, with D possibly TRBD1 on 5 matching bases. There are 13 residues in the CDR3. V gave up 4 bases and J gave up 12 bases, with 17 bases separating them. Germline lookup yields CDR1 SGDLS and CDR2 YYNGEE. The CDR3 loop is CASSPQVQVGQFF. CDR3 DNA sequence: TGTGCCAGCAGCCCCCAAGTACAGGTTGGGCAGTTCTTC.

The chain joins TRBV3-1 (or the pseudogene TRBV3-2) to TRBJ1-5; tentatively, D is TRBD1 (6 bases). Germline CDR1 reads LGHDT; CDR2 reads YNNKEL (reference sequence). The CDR3 is made up of 15 amino acids. Trimming left V 0 bases short and J 4 bases short, with 10 bases between. This CDR3 reads CASSQDQGRNQPQHF. CDR3 in DNA: TGTGCCAGCAGCCAAGATCAGGGGCGGAATCAGCCCCAGCATTTT.

Only one count was recorded for this clone. The chain has TRBV7-2 and TRBJ2-1; 12 bases line up with TRBD2. The germline V gene has CDR1 SGHTA and CDR2 FQGNSA. This CDR3 has 16 residues. The ends lost 4 bases at V and 3 bases at J; junction bases unmatched: 4. Here the CDR3 reads CASSWGLAGIYNEQFF. CDR3 DNA sequence: TGTGCCAGCAGCTGGGGACTAGCGGGTATCTACAATGAGCAGTTCTTC.

This clone was counted only a few times. The J gene is TRBJ1-6, the V gene TRBV30; a weak D match, TRBD1 (5 bases). This CDR3 has 13 residues. The germline V and J ends were trimmed by 4 bases and 11 bases, with 15 bases remaining between them. CDR1 and CDR2 from the germline V gene are GTSNPN and SVGIG (reference sequence). CDR3 region: CAWKGTTGTPLHF. The DNA for the CDR3 is TGTGCCTGGAAAGGGACTACGGGGACACCCCTCCACTTT.

A single count supports this clone. This chain uses TRBV6-2 or TRBV6-3 with TRBJ1-1; possibly TRBD1 for D (5 bases). V lost 4 bases to trimming and J lost 4 bases, with 19 bases between them. The CDR3 length is 16 residues. CDR1 MNHEY and CDR2 SVGEGT come from the germline V gene. Here the CDR3 reads CASSFNTDGGGTEAFF. CDR3 nucleotides: TGTGCCAGCAGTTTTAACACGGACGGCGGGGGCACTGAAGCTTTCTTT.

The gene calls are TRBV7-2 and TRBJ2-5; 8 bases are a match to TRBD2. CDR3 length: 13 amino acids. V shed 5 bases, J shed 2 bases, and the junction held 1 base outside the gene matches. The germline CDR1 and CDR2 sequences are SGHTA and FQGNSA. CDR3 nucleotide sequence: TGTGCCAGCAGCCCGGGGGGGCAAGAGACCCAGTACTTC. Translating gives CASSPGGQETQYF.

The rearrangement links TRBV27 to TRBJ2-2; 7 bases agree with TRBD2. In germline, CDR1 is MNHEY, CDR2 SMNVEV (reference sequence). The ends lost 4 bases at V and 2 bases at J; junction bases unmatched: 7. The length of the CDR3 is 16 residues. The CDR3 is CASSSRGGTNTGELFF. CDR3 coding DNA: TGTGCCAGCAGTTCCCGGGGAGGGACTAACACCGGGGAGCTGTTTTTT.

The chain has TRBV28 and TRBJ1-1; 9 nucleotides align to TRBD1. V lost 7 bases, J lost 2 bases, and 5 bases stayed unmatched. The CDR3 extends over 14 amino acids. The V gene's germline CDR1 is MDHEN and CDR2 SYDVKM. The CDR3 region is CASTSGQGNTEAFF. In DNA, the CDR3 is TGTGCCAGCACCTCGGGACAGGGAAACACTGAAGCTTTCTTT.

The chain joins TRBV5-6 to TRBJ2-1, with 8 bases lining up with TRBD1. The CDR3 totals 14 residues. V shed 2 bases, J shed 6 bases, and the junction held 4 bases outside the gene matches. The V gene's germline CDR1 is SGHDT and CDR2 YYEEEE. The CDR3 here is CASSFQGARNEQFF. Here the CDR3 DNA reads TGTGCCAGCAGCTTCCAGGGGGCACGCAATGAGCAGTTCTTC.

This chain connects TRBV7-2 to TRBJ1-5; TRBD1 is a possible D gene (5 bases). This CDR3 has 16 residues. In germline, CDR1 is SGHTA, CDR2 FQGNSA. The V end lost 7 bases, the J end lost 1 base, and 17 bases lay between the germline ends. Written as DNA, the CDR3 is TGTGCCAGCACCGATTGGGGGACTGCGAGCAATCAGCCCCAGCATTTT. As protein: CASTDWGTASNQPQHF.

The rearrangement joins TRBV7-2 to TRBJ1-5; maybe TRBD1 (5 bases). V was shortened by 1 base and J by 2 bases, with 15 bases between the two germline ends. CDR3 size: 17 residues. Germline V lookup: CDR1 SGHTA, CDR2 FQGNSA. CDR3 nucleotides: TGTGCCAGCAGCTTAGGGGGCTGGGGTTGGGGCAATCAGCCCCAGCATTTT. The encoded protein is CASSLGGWGWGNQPQHF.

CDR3 residues: CASSPLQGQAGYTF. The CDR3 bases are TGTGCCAGCAGCCCCCTCCAGGGGCAAGCTGGCTACACCTTC. V and J are TRBV7-2 and TRBJ1-2; possibly TRBD1 for D (6 bases). Germline values: CDR1 SGHTA, CDR2 FQGNSA. V lost 5 bases, J lost 7 bases, and 17 bases lay in between. CDR3 length: 14 amino acids. Looking up the rest from reference TRBV7-2 and TRBJ1-2 gives the full variable domain: GAGVSQSPSNKVTEKGKDVELRCDPISGHTALYWYRQSLGQGLEFLIYFQGNSAPDKSGLPSDRFSAERTGGSVSTLTIQRTQQEDSAVYLCASSPLQGQAGYTFGSGTRLTVV.

The CDR3 protein is CASSGAGFQPQHF. Written as DNA, the CDR3 is TGTGCCAGCAGTGGAGCAGGGTTTCAGCCCCAGCATTTT. The chain combines TRBV28 with TRBJ1-5; D perhaps matches TRBD1 (5 bases). Trimming cost V 5 bases and J 6 bases, with 11 bases left between them. The CDR3 is made up of 13 amino acids. Germline-derived CDR1 and CDR2 are MDHEN and SYDVKM. The entire variable domain, with the rest obtained from reference TRBV28 and TRBJ1-5, is as follows: DVKVTQSSRYLVKRTGEKVFLECVQDMDHENMFWYRQDPGLGLRLIYFSYDVKMKEKGDIPEGYSVSREKKERFSLILESASTNQTSMYLCASSGAGFQPQHFGDGTRLSIL.

The rearrangement links TRBV5-4 to TRBJ1-4; a weak D match, TRBD1 (6 bases). Germline V gene data show CDR1 as SGHNT and CDR2 as YYREEE (reference sequence). The CDR3 loop spans 14 amino acids. V was trimmed by 3 bases and J by 2 bases, leaving 8 bases between them. CDR3 in amino acids: CASSSRGTNEKLFF. The CDR3 nucleotides are TGTGCCAGCAGCTCTAGGGGGACTAATGAAAAACTGTTTTTT.